This T cell receptor (beta chain) was sequenced in a study of blood T cell repertoires in COVID-19. Whole-study context: The United States, Italy and Spain provided the acute and convalescent COVID-19 samples. In each case, the material was cDNA or gDNA derived from T cells, B-cell-depleted T cells, or PBMCs.

Study processing details: Counts of nucleated cells, estimated from reference gene primer amplification, were obtained. Only in-frame clones appear in the TCRdb table, and some are missing; sequencing was by immunoSEQ multiplex PCR. V and J calls and clone size are as listed in that table; D and trimming were resolved from the DNA. The sample shows a few hundred thousand clones, approximately 86% of them seen only once. CDR1 is KGHDR, CDR2 SFDVKD, per germline. V gave up 2 bases and J gave up 8 bases, with 10 bases separating them. This CDR3 region has 13 residues. Sequencing was done on a sample of peripheral blood. The receptor was isolated from a man in his sixties with acute or convalescent COVID-19. The gene calls are TRBV24-1 and TRBJ2-3; D is ambiguous. CDR3 residues: CATSDSYGGTQYF. CDR3 DNA sequence: TGTGCCACCAGTGATTCCTACGGTGGTACGCAGTATTTT.